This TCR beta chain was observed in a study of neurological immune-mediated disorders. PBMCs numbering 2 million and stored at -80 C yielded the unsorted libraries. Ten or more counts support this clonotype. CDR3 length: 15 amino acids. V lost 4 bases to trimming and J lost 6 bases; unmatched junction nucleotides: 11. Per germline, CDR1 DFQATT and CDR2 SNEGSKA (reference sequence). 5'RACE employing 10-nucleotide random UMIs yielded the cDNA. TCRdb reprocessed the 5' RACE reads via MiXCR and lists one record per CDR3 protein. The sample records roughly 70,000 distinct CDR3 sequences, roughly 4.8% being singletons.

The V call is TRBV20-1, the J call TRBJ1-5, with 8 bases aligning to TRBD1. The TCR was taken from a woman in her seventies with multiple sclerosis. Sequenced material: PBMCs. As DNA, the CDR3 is TGCAGTGCTATCCTCCCCCCCAGGGGGCGTCAGCCCCAGCATTTT. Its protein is CSAILPPRGRQPQHF.